This T cell receptor beta chain was retrieved from a study of cytomegalovirus exposure and HLA in healthy donors. Only a few counts were recorded for this clone. Its antigen is as yet unknown. General study points: The investigators catalogued 164 TCR beta chains as cytomegalovirus-associated.

Both 60 Vbeta primers and 13 Jbeta primers went into the PCR. Sequenced by immunoSEQ multiplex PCR; TCRdb stores in-frame clones only, minus some. The data show 210,000 or so clones, approximately 82% seen once. Per germline, CDR1 LNHDA and CDR2 SQIVND (reference sequence). The CDR3 runs to 13 residues. Between the trimmed V and J ends, which lost 5 bases and 2 bases, there was a span of 9 bases. This TCR was sampled from a man aged 18 to 29 in good health and CMV-seronegative. The chain is built from TRBV19 and TRBJ1-1; D not resolved. Material: PBMCs. The CDR3 loop reads CASSLQKNTEAFF. CDR3 in DNA: TGTGCCAGTAGTCTCCAGAAAAACACTGAAGCTTTCTTT. Full variable domain (outside the CDR3, taken from reference TRBV19 and TRBJ1-1): DGGITQSPKYLFRKEGQNVTLSCEQNLNHDAMYWYRQDPGQGLRLIYYSQIVNDFQKGDIAEGYSVSREKKESFPLTVTSAQKNPTAFYLCASSLQKNTEAFFGQGTRLTVV.